This TCR beta chain was sequenced for a study of blood T cell repertoires in COVID-19. This clone was seen only a few times. The CDR3 is made up of 16 amino acids. Germline values: CDR1 LGHNA, CDR2 YSLEER. V was cut by 6 bases and J by 0 bases, with 14 bases left in between. The assay was immunoSEQ multiplex PCR, and TCRdb's table has in-frame clones only and misses some. The table lists about 13,000 clones, about three quarters of them singletons. The chain combines TRBV4-3 with TRBJ1-4; no definite D call. The clonotype originates from a woman over 75 with acute or convalescent COVID-19. Specimen: peripheral blood. The CDR3 region is CASSFQAFSTNEKLFF. The CDR3 nucleotides read TGCGCCAGCAGTTTCCAGGCGTTTTCAACTAATGAAAAACTGTTTTTT.